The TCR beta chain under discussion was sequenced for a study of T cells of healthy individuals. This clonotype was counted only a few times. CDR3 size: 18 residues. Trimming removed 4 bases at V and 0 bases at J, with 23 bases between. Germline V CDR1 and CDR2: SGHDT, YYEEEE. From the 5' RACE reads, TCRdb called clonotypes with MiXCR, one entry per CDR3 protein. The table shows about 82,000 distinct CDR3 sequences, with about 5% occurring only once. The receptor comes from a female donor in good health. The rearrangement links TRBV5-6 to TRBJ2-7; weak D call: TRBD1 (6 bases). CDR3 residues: CASSLIFRGPRPSYEQYF. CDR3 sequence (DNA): TGTGCCAGCAGCCTGATTTTCAGGGGACCACGACCCTCCTACGAGCAGTACTTC.